This entry describes one T cell receptor (beta chain). This CDR3 spans 15 amino acids. With 7 bases clipped from V and 3 bases from J, the junction kept 9 bases outside the gene matches. The germline V gene has CDR1 SNHLY and CDR2 FYNNEI. This sample stems from a study of blood T cell repertoires in COVID-19. The table came from immunoSEQ multiplex PCR; TCRdb's copy has only in-frame clones and leaves some out. The sample lists some 120,000 clones; over 55% were seen once. Input material: peripheral blood. The chain combines TRBV2 with TRBJ2-1; 7 nucleotides match TRBD1. The clonotype originates from a woman between 70 and 85 years old with acute or convalescent COVID-19. CDR3 coding DNA: TGTGCCAGCATTGCGGACAGGATCCTCTACAATGAGCAGTTCTTC. Translating it yields CASIADRILYNEQFF.